The present entry profiles one T cell receptor (beta chain) with its context. This CDR3 is also generated by other DNA sequences in the sample. This entry belongs to a study of blood T cell repertoires in COVID-19. The CDR3 loop spans 13 amino acids. V was pared by 1 base and J by 4 bases, with 7 bases between. Germline V gene data show CDR1 as LGHNT and CDR2 as FRNRAP. The table came from immunoSEQ multiplex PCR; TCRdb's copy has only in-frame clones and leaves some out. The top ten clones hold around 1.2% of a sample with about 380,000 clones, 88% of them seen once. Sequencing input: PBMCs or T cells enriched from blood (not recorded which). This clonotype originated in a woman younger than 35 who had recovered from COVID-19. The chain joins TRBV12-5 to TRBJ2-5; a possible D gene is TRBD1 (6 bases). The CDR3 sequence: CASGLGGGETQYF. CDR3 coding DNA: TGTGCTAGTGGTTTGGGAGGGGGAGAGACCCAGTACTTC.